Listed below are T cell receptor beta chains from one sample, sequenced in a study of T cell responses to AZD1222 COVID-19 vaccine. Using immunoSEQ multiplex PCR, the repertoire was profiled, and TCRdb retains in-frame clones only, with some absent. The data contain 140,000 to 150,000 clones, just under 95% of them seen just once; the ten biggest clones take up over 1.5%. The sample here was peripheral blood, taken on day 0 of AZD1222 vaccination. These receptors originate from an adult in good health. Each CDR3 is given with its conserved first and last residue. The order of the fields is CDR3 DNA, CDR3 protein, clone size, J gene, V gene, D gene. D genes are given only for firm matches. The listing skips clone size in some rows; elsewhere it reads once, few, many or a size class.

DNA: TGCAGTGCTAGTGGACAGTTCACAGATACGCAGTATTTT; CDR3: CSASGQFTDTQYF; size: NA; J: TRBJ2-3; V: TRBV20-1; D: NA
DNA: TGTGCCAGCAGCCAGACACTGCGGGAGCAGTTCTTC; CDR3: CASSQTLREQFF; size: NA; J: TRBJ2-1; V: TRBV7-2; D: NA
DNA: TGTGCCAGCAGCTTAGGCCCCCAAAAGTCACGGATCTACGAGCAGTACTTC; CDR3: CASSLGPQKSRIYEQYF; size: NA; J: TRBJ2-7; V: TRBV11-2; D: NA
DNA: TGTGCCAGCAGCCTAAGTCTAGCGTCATCCTACGAGCAGTACTTC; CDR3: CASSLSLASSYEQYF; size: NA; J: TRBJ2-7; V: TRBV11-2; D: NA
DNA: TGCGCCAGCAGCCAAGAACCCGGCTCTGGGGCCAACGTCCTGACTTTC; CDR3: CASSQEPGSGANVLTF; size: NA; J: TRBJ2-6; V: TRBV4-1; D: NA
DNA: TGTGCCACCAGTGAAGGCGGGCGCGCGAACACCGGGGAGCTGTTTTTT; CDR3: CATSEGGRANTGELFF; size: NA; J: TRBJ2-2; V: TRBV24-1; D: NA
DNA: TGTGCCAGCAGCCGCCGGGGGATCTACGAGCAGTACTTC; CDR3: CASSRRGIYEQYF; size: NA; J: TRBJ2-7; V: TRBV7-2; D: NA
DNA: TGTGCCAGCAGTTACTCTGGCCTTCCTCGGGGCAATCAGCCCCAGCATTTT; CDR3: CASSYSGLPRGNQPQHF; size: NA; J: TRBJ1-5; V: TRBV6-2/TRBV6-3; D: NA
DNA: TGTGCCAGCAGTCCGGGCTGGGATACCCTAACCTACGAGCAGTACTTC; CDR3: CASSPGWDTLTYEQYF; size: NA; J: TRBJ2-7; V: TRBV28; D: NA
DNA: TGTGCCAGCAGTTTCGACAGGGAGGGCTATGGCTACACCTTC; CDR3: CASSFDREGYGYTF; size: few; J: TRBJ1-2; V: TRBV28; D: TRBD1
DNA: TGTGCCAGCAGTTATCCGGGACAGAACTACGAGCAGTACTTC; CDR3: CASSYPGQNYEQYF; size: NA; J: TRBJ2-7; V: TRBV6-5; D: TRBD1
DNA: TGCGCCAGCAGTGACGGGACAGGGGACACTGAAGCTTTCTTT; CDR3: CASSDGTGDTEAFF; size: NA; J: TRBJ1-1; V: TRBV10-1; D: TRBD1
DNA: TGTGCCAGCAGTAAAGACAGAGGGGCCCAAGAGACCCAGTACTTC; CDR3: CASSKDRGAQETQYF; size: NA; J: TRBJ2-5; V: TRBV13; D: NA
DNA: TGTGCCAGCAGCTCGACGCTAGCGCCCTACGAGCAGTACTTC; CDR3: CASSSTLAPYEQYF; size: NA; J: TRBJ2-7; V: TRBV5-5; D: NA
DNA: TGTGCCTGGAGGTCGGTAAGGACTTCCCGGGGAAACTATGGCTACACCTTC; CDR3: CAWRSVRTSRGNYGYTF; size: NA; J: TRBJ1-2; V: TRBV30; D: NA
DNA: TGTGCCAGCAGTAGCCAACCCGGGGGCGCCTATGGCTACACCTTC; CDR3: CASSSQPGGAYGYTF; size: NA; J: TRBJ1-2; V: TRBV27; D: NA
DNA: TGTGCCAGCAGCTCATCCGTCGGGGGCGAGCAGTACTTC; CDR3: CASSSSVGGEQYF; size: NA; J: TRBJ2-7; V: TRBV11-3; D: NA
DNA: TGTGCCTGGACGGGAAACTTGGGGAATTCACCCCTCCACTTT; CDR3: CAWTGNLGNSPLHF; size: NA; J: TRBJ1-6; V: TRBV30; D: NA
DNA: TGCGCCAGCAGCTCGGGTCGGGGCGGGGAGTACTTC; CDR3: CASSSGRGGEYF; size: NA; J: TRBJ2-5; V: TRBV5-1; D: NA
DNA: TGCGCCAGCAGCTTCCCCTTTCTAGCGGGAGGTTTGGATGAGCAGTTCTTC; CDR3: CASSFPFLAGGLDEQFF; size: once; J: TRBJ2-1; V: TRBV5-1; D: TRBD2
DNA: TGTGCCAGCAGTCATTCCCGACAGGGGTATAATTCACCCCTCCACTTT; CDR3: CASSHSRQGYNSPLHF; size: once; J: TRBJ1-6; V: TRBV11-2; D: TRBD1
DNA: TGTGCCAGCAGCCCCCAGGGAACTAGCGGAGATTACTCGTATGAGCAGTTCTTC; CDR3: CASSPQGTSGDYSYEQFF; size: once; J: TRBJ2-1; V: TRBV7-2; D: TRBD2
DNA: TGTGCCAGCAGCCTCCTCGGGATTCTGCAGTACTTC; CDR3: CASSLLGILQYF; size: NA; J: TRBJ2-7; V: TRBV3-1/TRBV3-2; D: NA
DNA: TGTGCCAGCAGCCAAGGATTTGACGAGAATCAGCCCCAGCATTTT; CDR3: CASSQGFDENQPQHF; size: NA; J: TRBJ1-5; V: TRBV3-1/TRBV3-2; D: NA
DNA: TGTGCCAGCAGTGAAGCAGGGACGGCATCGGGTCAGCCCCAGCATTTT; CDR3: CASSEAGTASGQPQHF; size: many; J: TRBJ1-5; V: TRBV6-1; D: NA
DNA: TGTGCCAGCAGCGTAGACTCGGGCGGTAGCTATGGCTACACCTTC; CDR3: CASSVDSGGSYGYTF; size: once; J: TRBJ1-2; V: TRBV9; D: NA
DNA: TGTGCCAGCAGCCAGGTTATGGGGCAGTACTTC; CDR3: CASSQVMGQYF; size: NA; J: TRBJ2-7; V: TRBV7-8; D: NA
DNA: TGTGCCAGCAGCTTACTCCCAGCGGGATTGTACGAGCAGTACTTC; CDR3: CASSLLPAGLYEQYF; size: NA; J: TRBJ2-7; V: TRBV7-2; D: TRBD2
DNA: TGTGCCAGCAGCTTGTTGGTCAGGGTTACGGCTGGAAACACCATATATTTT; CDR3: CASSLLVRVTAGNTIYF; size: NA; J: TRBJ1-3; V: TRBV5-6; D: NA
DNA: TGTGCCAGCAGCTTGCAGGGGAAAGGGGCCAACGTCCTGACTTTC; CDR3: CASSLQGKGANVLTF; size: NA; J: TRBJ2-6; V: TRBV7-2; D: NA
DNA: TGTGCCAGCAAACCCCACAGGCTTAAGCCTGTCTACGAGCAGTACTTC; CDR3: CASKPHRLKPVYEQYF; size: NA; J: TRBJ2-7; V: TRBV2; D: NA
DNA: TGTGCCAGCCGAGGGACAGCTCGCACTGAAGCTTTCTTT; CDR3: CASRGTARTEAFF; size: NA; J: TRBJ1-1; V: TRBV7-9; D: TRBD1
DNA: TGTGCAAGTCGACCCTCTCCGGGACAGGGGTATAAAGTAGACTATGGCTACACCTTC; CDR3: CASRPSPGQGYKVDYGYTF; size: NA; J: TRBJ1-2; V: TRBV12-2; D: NA
DNA: TGTGCCAGCAGTTACTCGAACGTAAGGGCAACCTTTGGGGCTTTCTTT; CDR3: CASSYSNVRATFGAFF; size: NA; J: TRBJ1-1; V: TRBV6-5; D: NA
DNA: TGCGCCAGCAGCCCCTTGGGCCTAGCGAGCGGCGAGCAGTACTTC; CDR3: CASSPLGLASGEQYF; size: NA; J: TRBJ2-7; V: TRBV4-1; D: NA
DNA: TGTGCCAGCAGTCCCGGGACAGCCTACGAGCAGTACTTC; CDR3: CASSPGTAYEQYF; size: NA; J: TRBJ2-7; V: TRBV6-5; D: TRBD1
DNA: TGTGCCAGCTCACCATTGGTCAACACTGAAGCTTTCTTT; CDR3: CASSPLVNTEAFF; size: NA; J: TRBJ1-1; V: TRBV18; D: NA
DNA: TGTGCCATCAGTCCCCGGGGCAGGGGGCGGTCCACCGGGGAGCTGTTTTTT; CDR3: CAISPRGRGRSTGELFF; size: NA; J: TRBJ2-2; V: TRBV10-3; D: TRBD1
DNA: TGCGCCAGCAGCGCGGGACTCCTCACAGATACGCAGTATTTT; CDR3: CASSAGLLTDTQYF; size: few; J: TRBJ2-3; V: TRBV5-1; D: NA
DNA: TGTGCCAGCAGCTCAGACGGGATTAGCGGCTACAATGAGCAGTTCTTC; CDR3: CASSSDGISGYNEQFF; size: NA; J: TRBJ2-1; V: TRBV7-8; D: NA
DNA: TGTGCCAGCAGTGATGGGACAGGGGAGAGTCAGCCCCAGCATTTT; CDR3: CASSDGTGESQPQHF; size: NA; J: TRBJ1-5; V: TRBV25-1; D: TRBD1
DNA: TGCGCCAGCAGCCAAGCTCTTGGGGGGCACAATCAGCCCCAGCATTTT; CDR3: CASSQALGGHNQPQHF; size: few; J: TRBJ1-5; V: TRBV4-1; D: NA
DNA: TGTGCCAGCAGCTTAGGGGGGGGATCCACCACAGATACGCAGTATTTT; CDR3: CASSLGGGSTTDTQYF; size: NA; J: TRBJ2-3; V: TRBV11-3; D: TRBD2
DNA: TGCGCCAGCAGCTTGAGACTAGCGGGCTCCTACGAGCAGTACTTC; CDR3: CASSLRLAGSYEQYF; size: NA; J: TRBJ2-7; V: TRBV5-1; D: TRBD2
DNA: TGTGCCAGCAGCAAAGCGCGCAGGGGAAGGACCGGGGAGCTGTTTTTT; CDR3: CASSKARRGRTGELFF; size: once; J: TRBJ2-2; V: TRBV21-1; D: NA
DNA: TGTGCCAGCGACCCCGTAGTAGGGACTGAAGCTTTCTTT; CDR3: CASDPVVGTEAFF; size: once; J: TRBJ1-1; V: TRBV6-5; D: NA
DNA: TGTGCCAGCAGCCTCTTCGGACAGGAAAGCTCCTACGAGCAGTACTTC; CDR3: CASSLFGQESSYEQYF; size: once; J: TRBJ2-7; V: TRBV4-2; D: TRBD1
DNA: TGTGCCAGTAGTATATGGGGCCTTAGCGGGAGCGCGGAAGAGCAGTACTTC; CDR3: CASSIWGLSGSAEEQYF; size: NA; J: TRBJ2-7; V: TRBV19; D: TRBD2
DNA: TGTGCCATCAGTGAGGGAGGTGGGGGGGGTACTGAAGCTTTCTTT; CDR3: CAISEGGGGGTEAFF; size: NA; J: TRBJ1-1; V: TRBV10-3; D: NA
DNA: TGTGCCACCAGCAGAGGGCTCGGGACCCGCTTCACAGATACGCAGTATTTT; CDR3: CATSRGLGTRFTDTQYF; size: NA; J: TRBJ2-3; V: TRBV15; D: NA
DNA: TGCGCCAGCAGCTTGGATAGCGTCTCCTACGAGCAGTACTTC; CDR3: CASSLDSVSYEQYF; size: once; J: TRBJ2-7; V: TRBV5-1; D: NA
DNA: TGTGCCAGCAGCCTGGGGCCGGGGCCCCAGCATTTT; CDR3: CASSLGPGPQHF; size: NA; J: TRBJ1-5; V: TRBV12-3/TRBV12-4; D: NA
DNA: TGTGCCAGCAGGAGGGCCCCTGCAGGTGGAAACACCATATATTTT; CDR3: CASRRAPAGGNTIYF; size: NA; J: TRBJ1-3; V: TRBV7-2; D: NA
DNA: TGCAGCGTTGGGGCGGCGGGAGGGGTCTACGAGCAGTACTTC; CDR3: CSVGAAGGVYEQYF; size: NA; J: TRBJ2-7; V: TRBV29-1; D: TRBD2
DNA: TGTGCCAGCAGCACGGGGGGGGCGGGTCAGCCCCAGCATTTT; CDR3: CASSTGGAGQPQHF; size: NA; J: TRBJ1-5; V: TRBV9; D: NA
DNA: TGTGCCAGCAGCTTAGGCCCCCTGAGAAGTGTCTCCTACGAGCAGTACTTC; CDR3: CASSLGPLRSVSYEQYF; size: NA; J: TRBJ2-7; V: TRBV11-2; D: NA
DNA: TGTGCCAGCAGTGAATTCTTACAGGGGACGTCCAAAGAGACCCAGTACTTC; CDR3: CASSEFLQGTSKETQYF; size: NA; J: TRBJ2-5; V: TRBV6-1; D: TRBD1
DNA: TGTGCCAGCAGCGTAGGAAATAGCGGGAGAGCGGCGCAGTATTTT; CDR3: CASSVGNSGRAAQYF; size: NA; J: TRBJ2-3; V: TRBV9; D: TRBD2